The clone carrying this T cell receptor beta chain showed up just once. Here immunoSEQ multiplex PCR was the method, and the copy in TCRdb shows in-frame clones only, minus some. Of fewer than 250,000 clones in the sample, about 80% were seen once. This sample was included in a study of blood T cell repertoires in COVID-19. The germline V gene has CDR1 LNHDA and CDR2 SQIVND (reference sequence). The CDR3 loop spans 14 amino acids. Trimming pared 6 bases from V and 3 bases from J, leaving 14 bases between. The sequence came from a man in his 60s who had recovered from COVID-19. J is TRBJ1-2 and V is TRBV19; unclear D gene. Sequences were obtained from PBMCs or T cells enriched from blood (not recorded which). The CDR3 is CASRAPGSYYGYTF. Here the CDR3 DNA reads TGTGCCAGTAGAGCCCCGGGAAGTTACTATGGCTACACCTTC.